Below are 22 T cell receptor beta chains sequenced from a single sample in a study of cytotoxic CD8 clonotypes in ibrutinib-treated CLL. Libraries were prepared by immunoSEQ multiplex PCR; TCRdb keeps only in-frame clonotypes and omits some of them. The repertoire has around 310,000 clones, about 80% of them found once; the top ten carry 6.5% to 8.5%. Sample: PBMCs, taken before ibrutinib treatment. These receptor sequences come from a human donor with chronic lymphocytic leukemia.

The V call is TRBV14, the J call TRBJ2-1; 7 bases map to TRBD2. CDR3 length equals 16 residues. CDR1 SGHDN and CDR2 FVKESK come from the germline V gene. V lost 0 bases to trimming and J lost 4 bases; unmatched junction nucleotides: 6. CDR3 amino acids: CASSQDLASGYNEQFF. The CDR3 DNA follows: TGTGCCAGCAGCCAAGATCTGGCTAGCGGATACAATGAGCAGTTCTTC.

As to this clone: Other DNA sequences in this sample translate to the same CDR3. The chain uses TRBV19 and TRBJ2-7, with D unresolved. Germline CDR1 reads LNHDA; CDR2 reads SQIVND (reference sequence). V gave up 3 bases and J gave up 3 bases, with 3 bases separating them. This CDR3 is 11 amino acids long. The CDR3 coding sequence is TGTGCCAGTAGTATCGGCTACGAGCAGTACTTC. It codes for CASSIGYEQYF.

The V and J genes are TRBV30 and TRBJ2-1, with 7 bases aligning to TRBD2. CDR1 is GTSNPN and CDR2 is SVGIG in the germline V gene (reference sequence). The V segment lost 2 bases and the J segment 0 bases; nucleotides outside the gene matches: 4. The CDR3 totals 15 residues. CDR3 residues: CAWSTGLLSYNEQFF. CDR3 in DNA: TGTGCCTGGAGTACGGGACTACTCTCCTACAATGAGCAGTTCTTC.

This chain connects TRBV30 to TRBJ1-5; no definite D call. CDR1 GTSNPN and CDR2 SVGIG come from the germline V gene (reference sequence). Trimming cost V 0 bases and J 2 bases, with 5 bases left between them. CDR3 length equals 13 residues. CDR3 nucleotide sequence: TGTGCCTGGAGTGTACCACGCAATCAGCCCCAGCATTTT. It translates to CAWSVPRNQPQHF.

The gene calls are TRBV18 and TRBJ1-5, with 7 positions matching TRBD1. The CDR3 extends over 15 amino acids. CDR1 is KGHSH and CDR2 is LQKENI in the germline V gene. The trim removed 4 bases at V and 5 bases at J, leaving 8 bases unmatched. CDR3 amino acids: CASSQEQGPHQPQHF. Here the CDR3 DNA reads TGTGCCAGCTCACAAGAACAGGGGCCCCATCAGCCCCAGCATTTT. Full variable domain (missing parts from reference TRBV18 and TRBJ1-5): NAGVMQNPRHLVRRRGQEARLRCSPMKGHSHVYWYRQLPEEGLKFMVYLQKENIIDESGMPKERFSAEFPKEGPSILRIQQVVRGDSAAYFCASSQEQGPHQPQHFGDGTRLSIL.

This clone appeared once. The rearrangement links TRBV10-1 to TRBJ2-3; 16 bases are a match to TRBD2. V lost 3 bases, J lost 4 bases, and 4 bases stayed unmatched. Germline V gene data show CDR1 as WNHNN and CDR2 as SYGVQD (reference sequence). The CDR3 runs 17 residues. The CDR3 DNA reads TGCGCCAGCAGTGACTCCGGGACTAGCGGGAGGGCAGATACGCAGTATTTT. Translating it yields CASSDSGTSGRADTQYF.

For this clone: Within the sample, other DNA sequences also encode this same CDR3. V is TRBV19 and J is TRBJ2-3; perhaps TRBD2 as D (5 bases). The CDR3 has 14 residues. The germline V gene has CDR1 LNHDA and CDR2 SQIVND (reference sequence). V dropped 3 bases and J dropped 0 bases, with 7 bases sitting between them. The CDR3 DNA follows: TGTGCCAGTAGTATCGGGGAGAGCACAGATACGCAGTATTTT. This gives the protein CASSIGESTDTQYF.

The chain uses TRBV15 and TRBJ1-2; D is uncertain. The germline gives CDR1 LNHNV, CDR2 YYDKDF (reference sequence). CDR3 length: 13 amino acids. V was shortened by 0 bases and J by 5 bases, with 7 bases between the two germline ends. In DNA, the CDR3 is TGTGCCACCAGCAGAGATGCGGGGTATGGCTACACCTTC. Its translation: CATSRDAGYGYTF.

This chain links TRBV5-4 with TRBJ1-4; 7 bases align to TRBD1. Germline-derived CDR1 and CDR2 are SGHNT and YYREEE (reference sequence). This CDR3 contains 15 residues. V lost 0 bases, J lost 4 bases, and 3 bases stayed unmatched. The DNA of the CDR3 is TGTGCCAGCAGCTTGGCGCAGGGGGGTAATGAAAAACTGTTTTTT. It codes for CASSLAQGGNEKLFF.

This clone appeared once. The rearrangement joins TRBV10-3 to TRBJ1-5; 8 bases map to TRBD1. CDR3 length equals 20 residues. V lost 0 bases to trimming and J lost 4 bases; unmatched junction nucleotides: 17. The V gene's germline CDR1 is ENHRY and CDR2 SYGVKD. The CDR3 region has the DNA TGTGCCATCAGTGAGTCAATGAGCGGACAGGGTAGGAACCGAAATCAGCCCCAGCATTTT. It codes for CAISESMSGQGRNRNQPQHF.

The chain employs TRBV6-5 and TRBJ2-7, with D hard to call. The CDR3 contains 10 residues. CDR1 and CDR2 from the germline V gene are MNHEY and SVGAGI. V was cut by 5 bases and J by 4 bases, with 3 bases left in between. CDR3 DNA sequence: TGTGCCAGCAGTAATTACGAGCAGTACTTC. Protein sequence: CASSNYEQYF.

The rearrangement joins TRBV6-6 to TRBJ2-5, with TRBD1 as a possible D gene (6 bases). CDR1 and CDR2 from the germline V gene are MNHNY and SVGAGI (reference sequence). The CDR3 runs to 15 residues. Deletions cut 0 bases from V and 1 base from J, with 9 bases between. CDR3: CASSYSVTGQETQYF. The CDR3, as DNA: TGTGCCAGCAGTTACTCGGTGACAGGCCAAGAGACCCAGTACTTC.

The chain recombines TRBV5-6 with TRBJ1-1, with D uncertain. The V end was cut by 5 bases, the J end by 1 base, with 9 bases between. There are 13 residues in the CDR3. Germline V gene data show CDR1 as SGHDT and CDR2 as YYEEEE. In DNA, the CDR3 is TGTGCCAGCAGACCCAGGAGGAACACTGAAGCTTTCTTT. Translated: CASRPRRNTEAFF.

The chain recombines TRBV29-1 with TRBJ2-7, with 14 bases identical to TRBD2. The CDR3 consists of 16 residues. Germline-derived CDR1 and CDR2 are SQVTM and ANQGSEA. V shed 2 bases, J shed 5 bases, and the junction held 8 bases outside the gene matches. The CDR3 loop is CSVESGVGLAGDEQYF. As DNA, the CDR3 is TGCAGCGTTGAAAGCGGGGTGGGACTAGCGGGAGACGAGCAGTACTTC.

The chain employs TRBV25-1 and TRBJ2-3, with 7 bases that match TRBD1. CDR1 MGHDK and CDR2 SYGVNS come from the germline V gene. With V trimmed by 3 bases and J by 0 bases, 3 bases remained unmatched. The CDR3 sequence is 15 residues long. The CDR3 DNA is TGTGCCAGCAGTGAGGACAGGTCAAGCACAGATACGCAGTATTTT. Its translation is CASSEDRSSTDTQYF.

The V call is TRBV27, the J call TRBJ2-1; the match to TRBD2 covers 9 bases. The germline CDR1 and CDR2 sequences are MNHEY and SMNVEV (reference sequence). The J segment lost 6 bases and the V segment lost 1 base, leaving 4 bases of the junction unmatched. CDR3 length equals 15 residues. CDR3 amino acids: CASSLWAGGGNEQFF. The CDR3, as DNA: TGTGCCAGCAGTTTATGGGCGGGAGGGGGCAATGAGCAGTTCTTC.

The sample holds a few counts of this clone. The chain uses TRBV10-3 and TRBJ1-1; 7 nucleotides line up with TRBD1. The CDR3 length is 13 residues. Germline-derived CDR1 and CDR2 are ENHRY and SYGVKD. V lost 11 bases, J lost 4 bases, and 10 bases stayed unmatched. The CDR3 is CASRQGLGTEAFF. The CDR3 region has the DNA TGTGCCTCCAGACAGGGTCTGGGCACTGAAGCTTTCTTT.

The rearrangement uses TRBV4-2 and TRBJ1-3, with D maybe TRBD1 (5 bases). Per the germline V gene, CDR1 is LGHNA and CDR2 is YNFKEQ. The CDR3 runs 20 residues. The ends were cut back, 2 bases at V and 4 bases at J, with 27 bases in the middle. CDR3 residues: CASSQRLIIGTTGPGNTIYF. The CDR3 DNA reads TGTGCCAGCAGCCAACGCTTAATAATTGGGACCACGGGGCCGGGAAACACCATATATTTT.

The chain carries TRBV29-1 and TRBJ2-1, with 11 bases identical to TRBD2. Trimming at V came to 3 bases and at J to 8 bases, leaving 12 bases not matched to a gene. CDR3 length: 16 amino acids. Germline assignment: CDR1 SQVTM and CDR2 ANQGSEA. The CDR3 bases are TGCAGCGTTGAGGCACAGACTAGCGGGACCTTCTATGAGCAGTTCTTC. Translating gives CSVEAQTSGTFYEQFF.

This clone was seen a few times. V gene TRBV27 combines with J gene TRBJ2-7, with 11 bases that match TRBD1. CDR1 and CDR2 (germline): MNHEY, SMNVEV (reference sequence). The V and J ends lost 4 bases and 4 bases, in that order; junction bases with no gene match: 3. The CDR3 runs 14 residues. The CDR3 reads CASSSRDRGYEQYF. Written as DNA, the CDR3 is TGTGCCAGCAGTTCCCGGGACAGGGGGTACGAGCAGTACTTC.

This clone was seen a handful of times. The chain employs TRBV7-2 and TRBJ2-3; 9 bases are a match to TRBD1. The CDR3 loop spans 16 amino acids. Per the germline V gene, CDR1 is SGHTA and CDR2 is FQGNSA. J lost 5 bases, V lost 5 bases, and 11 bases had no gene match. In nucleotides, the CDR3 is TGTGCCAGCAGCACGTACAGGGGGCGCTCCAGAGATACGCAGTATTTT. It translates to CASSTYRGRSRDTQYF.

The chain joins TRBV6-6 to TRBJ1-3; D not resolved. The CDR3 extends over 11 amino acids. Germline-derived CDR1 and CDR2 are MNHNY and SVGAGI (reference sequence). The germline V and J ends were trimmed by 7 bases and 4 bases, with 5 bases remaining between them. This CDR3 reads CASKGGNTIYF. The CDR3 bases are TGTGCCAGCAAAGGAGGAAACACCATATATTTT.